Below are 27 T cell receptor beta chains sequenced from a single sample in a study of blood T cell repertoires in COVID-19. Sequencing used immunoSEQ multiplex PCR; TCRdb keeps in-frame clones, though not all of them. The sample lists 90,000 to 120,000 clones; about 89% were seen once. Sequencing was performed on peripheral blood. These TCRs come from a human donor in a cohort sampled during active COVID-19.

The rearrangement joins TRBV3-1 (or the pseudogene TRBV3-2) to TRBJ2-5; TRBD1 matches 7 bases. Germline loops: CDR1 LGHDT, CDR2 YNNKEL (reference sequence). V shed 0 bases and J 1 base; nucleotides not matched to a gene: 2. The CDR3 has 15 amino acids. This CDR3 is CASSQETGSQETQYF. DNA of the CDR3: TGTGCCAGCAGCCAAGAGACAGGGTCCCAAGAGACCCAGTACTTC.

The chain is built from TRBV6-5 and TRBJ2-1, with D perhaps matching TRBD1 (6 bases). The CDR3 consists of 12 residues. V was cut by 9 bases and J by 6 bases, with 12 bases left in between. Germline V lookup: CDR1 MNHEY, CDR2 SVGAGI. The CDR3 bases are TGTGCCAGTTCACAGGGCTTCAATGAGCAGTTCTTC. Residues: CASSQGFNEQFF.

The rearrangement uses TRBV28 and TRBJ2-5; 10 nucleotides match TRBD1. This CDR3 comprises 14 residues. Germline CDR1 and CDR2: MDHEN and SYDVKM. The V gene end was trimmed by 6 bases and the J gene end by 5 bases; junction bases not matched to a gene: 6. The DNA of the CDR3 is TGTGCCAGCAGATCGACAGGGGGCTTGGAGACCCAGTACTTC. Amino acid sequence: CASRSTGGLETQYF.

This clone was seen once. This chain links TRBV5-1 with TRBJ1-4; perhaps TRBD1 as D (5 bases). V dropped 4 bases and J dropped 5 bases, with 15 bases sitting between them. Germline CDR1 and CDR2: SGHRS and YFSETQ. The CDR3 loop spans 15 amino acids. The CDR3 loop is CASSPGGGSNEKLFF. Here the CDR3 DNA reads TGCGCCAGCAGCCCCGGTGGGGGGTCAAATGAAAAACTGTTTTTT. The entire variable domain, with the rest obtained from reference TRBV5-1 and TRBJ1-4, is as follows: KAGVTQTPRYLIKTRGQQVTLSCSPISGHRSVSWYQQTPGQGLQFLFEYFSETQRNKGNFPGRFSGRQFSNSRSEMNVSTLELGDSALYLCASSPGGGSNEKLFFGSGTQLSVL.

The chain combines TRBV19 with TRBJ2-7; a weak D match, TRBD1 (6 bases). The CDR3 contains 17 residues. Trimming shortened V by 5 bases and J by 3 bases, and 23 bases separated the two germline ends. The germline V gene has CDR1 LNHDA and CDR2 SQIVND (reference sequence). CDR3 protein: CASSPTPMTGDRYEQYF. The CDR3 DNA is TGTGCCAGTAGTCCGACACCAATGACAGGTGACCGCTACGAGCAGTACTTC.

This clone was observed a single time. The chain employs TRBV6-5 and TRBJ2-7; D perhaps matches TRBD1 (5 bases). Per the germline V gene, CDR1 is MNHEY and CDR2 is SVGAGI. The CDR3 contains 15 residues. V was clipped by 0 bases and J by 4 bases, with 13 bases between them. The chain's CDR3 is CASSYSTPGSYEQYF. Written as DNA, the CDR3 is TGTGCCAGCAGTTACTCGACGCCAGGGTCATACGAGCAGTACTTC.

This chain joins TRBV28 and TRBJ1-4; perhaps TRBD1 as D (5 bases). The CDR3 is 15 residues long. The ends were cut back, 1 base at V and 10 bases at J, with 16 bases in the middle. Germline lookup yields CDR1 MDHEN and CDR2 SYDVKM. The CDR3 protein is CASSLSRGGRVKLFF. The CDR3 DNA is TGTGCCAGCAGTTTATCTAGGGGTGGACGGGTAAAACTGTTTTTT.

The chain links TRBV11-2 to TRBJ2-7, with 11 bases fitting TRBD2. Germline loops: CDR1 SGHAT, CDR2 FQNNGV. J lost 3 bases, V lost 1 base, and 5 bases had no gene match. This CDR3 is built from 16 residues. CDR3 amino acids: CASSLARLAGNYEQYF. The CDR3 region has the DNA TGTGCCAGCAGCTTAGCTCGACTAGCGGGGAACTACGAGCAGTACTTC.

This clone was seen a few times. The CDR3 coding sequence is TGTGCCAGCAGCTCCCTTTCGGGGAATCAGCCCCAGCATTTT. This gives the protein CASSSLSGNQPQHF. The chain combines TRBV21-1 with TRBJ1-5. TRBV21-1 is assigned pseudogene status. CDR3 size: 14 residues.

This chain links TRBV3-1 (or the pseudogene TRBV3-2) with TRBJ1-5; 7 bases agree with TRBD1. CDR3 size: 15 residues. Germline CDR1 LGHDT, CDR2 YNNKEL (reference sequence). Trimming at V came to 4 bases and at J to 5 bases, leaving 8 bases not matched to a gene. In nucleotides, the CDR3 is TGTGCCAGCAGCCCGACAATCGACAGGGATCAGCCCCAGCATTTT. Translating it yields CASSPTIDRDQPQHF.

This rearrangement joins TRBV5-5 to TRBJ2-1; D gene unclear. Trimming took off 1 base at V and 6 bases at J, with 14 bases between the two ends. The germline V gene encodes CDR1 SGHKS and CDR2 YYEKEE (reference sequence). The CDR3 is 15 amino acids. Here the CDR3 DNA reads TGTGCCAGCAGCTTGAGCTACCCAGGTGGCAATGAGCAGTTCTTC. This codes for CASSLSYPGGNEQFF.

The chain combines TRBV5-1 with TRBJ2-6; 8 bases map to TRBD2. V was clipped by 2 bases and J by 2 bases; unmatched bases: 3. CDR3 size: 16 residues. The V gene's germline CDR1 is SGHRS and CDR2 YFSETQ. For the CDR3, the DNA is TGCGCCAGCAGCTTAGCGGGAGTTGCTGGGGCCAACGTCCTGACTTTC. This codes for CASSLAGVAGANVLTF.

The CDR3, as DNA: TGCGCCAGCAGCCAGGGTGACAGCCCACACTACGAGCAGTACTTC. Translated: CASSQGDSPHYEQYF. The chain links TRBV4-1 to TRBJ2-7, with D perhaps matching TRBD1 (5 bases). The length of the CDR3 is 15 residues. Trimming left V 3 bases short and J 3 bases short, with 15 bases between. Germline V gene data show CDR1 as MGHRA and CDR2 as YSYEKL.

The J gene is TRBJ2-7, the V gene TRBV15; possible D gene TRBD2, 5 bases. The CDR3 loop spans 17 amino acids. Trimming left V 0 bases short and J 0 bases short, with 15 bases between. Germline CDR1 is LNHNV and CDR2 is YYDKDF (reference sequence). Written as DNA, the CDR3 is TGTGCCACCAGCAGAGATCGGTGGACGGGGAGCTCCTACGAGCAGTACTTC. This encodes CATSRDRWTGSSYEQYF.

The CDR3 spells CASSQDTAGGPGTGELFF. For the CDR3, the DNA is TGTGCCAGCAGCCAAGATACAGCGGGGGGACCGGGGACCGGGGAGCTGTTTTTT. V gene TRBV4-2 combines with J gene TRBJ2-2; 9 bases are a match to TRBD2. J lost 5 bases, V lost 0 bases, and 10 bases had no gene match. The CDR3 is 18 amino acids. CDR1 and CDR2 (germline): LGHNA, YNFKEQ.

This chain links TRBV28 with TRBJ1-3, with 10 bases lining up with TRBD1. The V and J ends lost 5 bases and 8 bases, in that order; junction bases with no gene match: 6. Germline V gives CDR1 MDHEN, CDR2 SYDVKM. The CDR3 sequence is 14 residues long. The CDR3 bases are TGTGCCAGCAGTCGACAGGGGGCGAGCCACACCATATATTTT. The encoded protein is CASSRQGASHTIYF.

This chain joins TRBV5-4 and TRBJ1-1, with 8 bases that match TRBD1. The V gene's germline CDR1 is SGHNT and CDR2 YYREEE (reference sequence). This CDR3 spans 15 amino acids. The V gene end was trimmed by 4 bases and the J gene end by 5 bases; junction bases not matched to a gene: 10. The CDR3 nucleotides read TGTGCCAGCAGCGCGGTAGGACAGGGTGGAACTGAAGCTTTCTTT. Translation: CASSAVGQGGTEAFF.

The chain uses TRBV7-3 and TRBJ2-2; perhaps TRBD1 as D (6 bases). The CDR3 loop spans 17 amino acids. V lost 5 bases and J lost 1, with 17 bases in between. Germline CDR1 SGHTA, CDR2 FQGTGA. CDR3 coding DNA: TGTGCCAGCAGCCTCGGGCCCCCGGGACAGAACACCGGGGAGCTGTTTTTT. This codes for CASSLGPPGQNTGELFF. Full variable domain (missing parts from reference TRBV7-3 and TRBJ2-2): GAGVSQTPSNKVTEKGKYVELRCDPISGHTALYWYRQSLGQGPEFLIYFQGTGAADDSGLPNDRFFAVRPEGSVSTLKIQRTERGDSAVYLCASSLGPPGQNTGELFFGEGSRLTVL.

CDR3 nucleotides: TGTGCCAGCAGTGCCTTAGGGGTACTAGCGGGGAACACAGATACGCAGTATTTT. Protein product: CASSALGVLAGNTDTQYF. The V gene is TRBV6-4, the J gene TRBJ2-3; TRBD2 matches at 10 bases. This CDR3 comprises 18 residues. The germline V gene has CDR1 MRHNA and CDR2 SNTAGT. Trimming took 4 bases from V and 2 from J; bases not matched to a gene: 12.

V is TRBV11-2 and J is TRBJ1-6; 8 bases line up with TRBD1. The CDR3 has 19 amino acids. Germline values: CDR1 SGHAT, CDR2 FQNNGV. J gave up 4 bases and V 5 bases, and 16 bases lay outside the gene matches. The CDR3 reads CASSPQTGEAGSYNSPLHF. CDR3 coding DNA: TGTGCCAGCAGCCCTCAGACAGGGGAAGCTGGGTCGTATAATTCACCCCTCCACTTT.

The rearrangement links TRBV28 to TRBJ2-7; 7 bases align to TRBD1. V shed 4 bases and J 3 bases; nucleotides not matched to a gene: 6. The germline V gene encodes CDR1 MDHEN and CDR2 SYDVKM. The CDR3 has 14 residues. The CDR3 bases are TGTGCCAGCAGTTATCTGGGACAGTACTACGAGCAGTACTTC. It specifies CASSYLGQYYEQYF.

The chain has TRBV10-3 and TRBJ1-1, with unresolved D. The CDR3 covers 17 residues. Germline V gene data show CDR1 as ENHRY and CDR2 as SYGVKD. Between the trimmed V and J ends, which lost 0 bases and 2 bases, there was a span of 16 bases. The CDR3 nucleotides read TGTGCCATCAGTGAGTCGAAGGGTCGCGGGATTAACACTGAAGCTTTCTTT. It specifies CAISESKGRGINTEAFF.

The genes are TRBV4-1 and TRBJ2-3; the match to TRBD2 covers 8 bases. The junction had 5 bases not matched to a gene; V was cut back by 0 bases and J by 0 bases. There are 17 residues in the CDR3. CDR1 and CDR2 from the germline V gene are MGHRA and YSYEKL. As DNA, the CDR3 is TGCGCCAGCAGCCAAGATAACGCGGGAGGAAGCACAGATACGCAGTATTTT. Translating it yields CASSQDNAGGSTDTQYF.

The chain joins TRBV6-5 to TRBJ1-2; D unclear. This CDR3 has 13 amino acids. Germline loops: CDR1 MNHEY, CDR2 SVGAGI. V was pared by 6 bases and J by 6 bases, with 14 bases between. The CDR3 is CASRNTGLNGYTF. The CDR3 DNA reads TGTGCCAGCAGGAATACCGGACTCAATGGCTACACCTTC.

The chain joins TRBV5-1 to TRBJ1-6; maybe TRBD1 (5 bases). V was shortened by 9 bases and J by 6 bases, with 19 bases between the two germline ends. This CDR3 is built from 15 residues. CDR1 SGHRS and CDR2 YFSETQ come from the germline V gene. CDR3 residues: CAKARGRRTNSPLHF. DNA for the CDR3: TGCGCCAAAGCCCGGGGGAGGAGAACTAATTCACCCCTCCACTTT.

V is TRBV27 and J is TRBJ2-1; the D is unclear. CDR3 length: 12 amino acids. CDR1 and CDR2 from the germline V gene are MNHEY and SMNVEV (reference sequence). V dropped 7 bases and J dropped 9 bases, with 13 bases sitting between them. The CDR3: CASTPAVGEQFF. The CDR3 DNA follows: TGTGCCAGCACCCCCGCGGTTGGTGAGCAGTTCTTC.

The V call is TRBV7-2, the J call TRBJ2-3; D uncertain. The CDR3 runs 13 residues. Trimming pared 3 bases from V and 0 bases from J, leaving 4 bases between. CDR1 is SGHTA and CDR2 is FQGNSA in the germline V gene. In nucleotides, the CDR3 is TGTGCCAGCAGCTTCTCTAGCACAGATACGCAGTATTTT. As protein: CASSFSSTDTQYF.